This TCR beta chain derives from a study of regulatory T cells in long-lasting Graves disease. Ten or more counts support this clonotype. This CDR3 has 14 amino acids. Trimming removed 3 bases from V and 6 bases from J, with 9 bases in between. Library construction for TCR beta used iRepertoire HTBI primers and Arm-PCR of CDR3 regions. TCRdb used MiXCR to reprocess the multiplex PCR reads, holding one entry per CDR3 protein. The table records fewer than 450,000 distinct CDR3 sequences, roughly 15% of them present only once. Time point indicated: newly diagnosed GD, antithyroid drugs for less than 3 months. The TCR library was made from RNA that had been extracted from PBMCs in TRIzol. These same data were also listed under a study on T cells in Graves' hyperthyroidism and ophthalmopathy.

The sequence derives from a woman aged 40 to 50 with Graves disease. This sample comprised peripheral blood mononuclear cells (PBMCs), obtained at new diagnosis, from a patient treated with antithyroid drugs. The rearrangement joins TRBV12-3 or TRBV12-4 to TRBJ1-6; D call uncertain. CDR3 DNA sequence: TGTGCCAGCAGTTTTCTTCCAGCTAATTCACCCCTCCACTTT. Protein: CASSFLPANSPLHF.